The next 2 T cell receptor beta chains were all read from a single sample in a study of human T cells and chemical hapten exposure. As for time point: pre-sensitization, week 0. Documented treatment: therapeutic diphenylcyclopropenone sensitization with weekly scalp DPC. From whole blood left unfractionated, total RNA was extracted. TCRdb reanalysed the RACE reads using MiXCR and keeps one entry per CDR3 protein. This table has roughly 50,000 distinct CDR3 sequences, 9.6% appearing once. The material sequenced was whole blood, taken in connection with sensitization to the hapten diphenylcyclopropenone (DPC). The source is a woman aged 25 to 39 with alopecia areata. Some clones in this sample may be carry-over from other donors' samples.

V and J are TRBV29-1 and TRBJ2-5; no clear D gene. This CDR3 has 17 residues. V lost 3 bases and J 1 base, leaving 21 bases between the germline ends. The germline gives CDR1 SQVTM, CDR2 ANQGSEA. DNA for the CDR3: TGCAGCGTTGATAGTTGGGTAATCGAAGGGTCCCAAGAGACCCAGTACTTC. This encodes CSVDSWVIEGSQETQYF.

The rearrangement uses TRBV20-1 and TRBJ1-5, with 7 bases matching TRBD1. The CDR3 length is 16 residues. V was pared by 3 bases and J by 0 bases, with 8 bases of the junction left unmatched. The germline V gene has CDR1 DFQATT and CDR2 SNEGSKA (reference sequence). The CDR3 DNA follows: TGCAGTGCTAGGTCAGGGGGGGCGCGTAGCAATCAGCCCCAGCATTTT. This translates into CSARSGGARSNQPQHF.